What follows are 29 T cell receptor beta chains derived from one specimen sequenced in a study of blood T cells in healthy people across ages. PCR was performed a second time for about 7 to 11 cycles using a sample-barcoded 5' primer and a J-beta primer mix. One entry per CDR3 protein results from TCRdb running MiXCR on the 5' RACE reads. The sample holds some 1.4 million distinct CDR3 sequences, about 40% seen once. Sequencing used blood. The receptors were gathered from a woman aged 18 to 35 in good health.

The chain is built from TRBV20-1 and TRBJ2-1; TRBD2 is a possible D gene (6 bases). The CDR3 runs to 11 residues. With 5 bases removed from V and 9 bases from J, the gap between germline ends came to 11 bases. From germline, CDR1 is DFQATT and CDR2 SNEGSKA (reference sequence). In DNA, the CDR3 is TGCAGTGCTTCTTGGGGAGGTGAGCAGTTCTTC. This gives the protein CSASWGGEQFF.

This clonotype was seen only a few times. The chain has TRBV10-3 and TRBJ2-7, with 11 bases lining up with TRBD1. The V gene's germline CDR1 is ENHRY and CDR2 SYGVKD. After removal of 6 bases from V and 7 bases from J, the junction contained 11 bases not matched to a gene. This CDR3 spans 15 amino acids. The CDR3 coding sequence is TGTGCCATCAGGGCTTCCGGACAGGGGGCGGCAGAGCAGTACTTC. Translating it yields CAIRASGQGAAEQYF.

This clonotype occurred a few times. This chain uses TRBV7-2 with TRBJ2-5, with no clear D. V lost 1 base to trimming and J lost 4 bases, with 7 bases between them. The CDR3 loop spans 13 amino acids. CDR1 is SGHTA and CDR2 is FQGNSA in the germline V gene. The CDR3 loop reads CASSLVEIETQYF. In nucleotides, the CDR3 is TGTGCCAGCAGCTTAGTCGAAATAGAGACCCAGTACTTC. Full variable domain (outside the CDR3, taken from reference TRBV7-2 and TRBJ2-5): GAGVSQSPSNKVTEKGKDVELRCDPISGHTALYWYRQSLGQGLEFLIYFQGNSAPDKSGLPSDRFSAERTGGSVSTLTIQRTQQEDSAVYLCASSLVEIETQYFGPGTRLLVL.

The chain employs TRBV12-3 or TRBV12-4 and TRBJ2-7; D unclear. The J call may be incorrect, as the DNA end agrees better with TRBJ2-5. This CDR3 region has 11 residues. The CDR3 DNA sequence: TGTGCCAGCGGCCAGTTCGAGACCCAGTACTTC. Translating gives CASGQFETQYF.

This clonotype was seen only a few times. The V gene is TRBV6-6, the J gene TRBJ2-1; D possibly corresponds to TRBD2 (6 bases). V was clipped by 0 bases and J by 8 bases, with 17 bases between them. CDR1 and CDR2 from the germline V gene are MNHNY and SVGAGI (reference sequence). The CDR3 is made up of 16 amino acids. The CDR3 nucleotides read TGTGCCAGCAGTTACTCTTCCGGGAGAAGCGATGATGAGCAGTTCTTC. This encodes CASSYSSGRSDDEQFF.

J is TRBJ2-1 and V is TRBV6-5, with 11 positions matching TRBD1. The germline CDR1 and CDR2 sequences are MNHEY and SVGAGI. After removal of 6 bases from V and 8 bases from J, the junction contained 6 bases not matched to a gene. The CDR3 has 14 amino acids. The DNA for the CDR3 is TGTGCCAGCAGACGGACAGGGGGCTTCGATGAGCAGTTCTTC. Translated, it gives CASRRTGGFDEQFF.

This clonotype has just a few counts. The chain employs TRBV20-1 and TRBJ2-7; D may be TRBD2 (5 bases). Germline V gene sequence: CDR1 DFQATT, CDR2 SNEGSKA (reference sequence). Trimming removed 6 bases from V and 0 bases from J, with 12 bases in between. The CDR3 has 13 amino acids. CDR3 DNA sequence: TGCAGTGCCGAGAGGGAGAGCTCCTACGAGCAGTACTTC. Protein: CSAERESSYEQYF.

V usage is TRBV5-1 and J usage is TRBJ2-5; 9 positions match TRBD2. With V trimmed by 4 bases and J by 0 bases, 4 bases remained unmatched. Germline V CDR1 and CDR2: SGHRS, YFSETQ. CDR3 length: 15 amino acids. Here the CDR3 reads CASSTSGSNQETQYF. DNA of the CDR3: TGCGCCAGCAGCACTAGCGGGTCAAACCAAGAGACCCAGTACTTC. The variable domain in full, with the rest retrieved from reference TRBV5-1 and TRBJ2-5, is KAGVTQTPRYLIKTRGQQVTLSCSPISGHRSVSWYQQTPGQGLQFLFEYFSETQRNKGNFPGRFSGRQFSNSRSEMNVSTLELGDSALYLCASSTSGSNQETQYFGPGTRLLVL.

The sample holds many counts of this clonotype. The chain recombines TRBV27 with TRBJ2-7; no clear D gene. CDR3 length: 13 amino acids. Germline V CDR1 and CDR2: MNHEY, SMNVEV (reference sequence). V lost 5 bases to trimming and J lost 4 bases, with 12 bases between them. CDR3 region: CASSQRVGYEQYF. CDR3 DNA: TGTGCCAGCAGTCAGAGAGTAGGTTACGAGCAGTACTTC.

In this sample, this clonotype turned up once. The chain recombines TRBV2 with TRBJ2-1; D uncertain. The ends were cut back, 8 bases at V and 7 bases at J, with 9 bases in the middle. Germline-derived CDR1 and CDR2 are SNHLY and FYNNEI. This CDR3 is built from 11 residues. This CDR3 is CASLRANEQFF. DNA of the CDR3: TGTGCCAGCTTAAGGGCGAATGAGCAGTTCTTC.

V gene TRBV11-2 combines with J gene TRBJ1-1; possible D gene TRBD1, 6 bases. This CDR3 has 15 residues. Germline loops: CDR1 SGHAT, CDR2 FQNNGV. V was shortened by 5 bases and J by 0 bases, with 13 bases between the two germline ends. DNA for the CDR3: TGTGCCAGCAGCGCCCGGACAGCCTTGAACACTGAAGCTTTCTTT. Translating it yields CASSARTALNTEAFF.

The rearrangement links TRBV5-1 to TRBJ2-7; D gene ambiguous. Trimming removed 0 bases at V and 3 bases at J, with 13 bases between. This CDR3 is 15 amino acids long. Germline V gene lookup returns CDR1 SGHRS and CDR2 YFSETQ. The CDR3 coding sequence is TGCGCCAGCAGCTTGGAACCGGATAGGGACTACGAGCAGTACTTC. Protein: CASSLEPDRDYEQYF.

V usage is TRBV29-1 and J usage is TRBJ2-3, with 10 bases that match TRBD2. This CDR3 spans 16 amino acids. Trimming cost V 7 bases and J 2 bases; bases outside gene matches: 12. Germline V gene lookup returns CDR1 SQVTM and CDR2 ANQGSEA. The CDR3 bases are TGCAGCGCCACGGGTGGGCTAGCGGGAGACACAGATACGCAGTATTTT. Amino acids: CSATGGLAGDTDTQYF.

This clonotype was counted a few times. The J gene is TRBJ2-1, the V gene TRBV3-1; no clear D. This CDR3 contains 13 residues. V dropped 2 bases and J dropped 5 bases, with 7 bases sitting between them. Germline V gene lookup returns CDR1 LGHDT and CDR2 YNNKEL (reference sequence). CDR3 amino acids: CASSQRRDNEQFF. Written as DNA, the CDR3 is TGTGCCAGCAGCCAACGCCGGGACAATGAGCAGTTCTTC.

CDR3 in DNA: TGTGCCAGCAGCTTAGAACCGGGACTAGCGGGAGGAGGAAAGTACTTC. Translation gives CASSLEPGLAGGGKYF. This chain connects TRBV7-2 to TRBJ2-7, with TRBD2 matching over 15 bases. CDR3 size: 16 residues. Germline V lookup: CDR1 SGHTA, CDR2 FQGNSA. Trimming took 1 base from V and 11 from J; bases not matched to a gene: 9.

The genes are TRBV6-2 or TRBV6-3 and TRBJ2-2; D possibly matches TRBD1 or TRBD2 (6 bases each). The CDR3 totals 15 residues. Germline assignment: CDR1 MNHEY and CDR2 SVGEGT. Trimming left V 2 bases short and J 7 bases short, with 14 bases between. The CDR3 DNA is TGTGCCAGCAGTTACGACGGGGGCTATGGCGGGGAGCTGTTTTTT. This translates into CASSYDGGYGGELFF.

V gene TRBV10-1 combines with J gene TRBJ2-1, with 11 bases matching TRBD2. Germline V gene lookup returns CDR1 WNHNN and CDR2 SYGVQD (reference sequence). This CDR3 has 16 amino acids. Losses at the gene ends were 5 bases for V and 5 bases for J; bases not matched to a gene: 8. In nucleotides, the CDR3 is TGCGCCAGCAGTCCAGAGGCTAGCGGGGGGCACAATGAGCAGTTCTTC. Protein: CASSPEASGGHNEQFF.

This chain joins TRBV29-1 and TRBJ2-2; the D is unclear. Germline values: CDR1 SQVTM, CDR2 ANQGSEA. Trimming took 4 bases from V and 5 from J, leaving 8 bases between them. The CDR3 spans 12 residues. CDR3 amino acids: CSVAAWTGELFF. Written as DNA, the CDR3 is TGCAGCGTTGCGGCTTGGACCGGGGAGCTGTTTTTT.

Ten or more counts support this clonotype. One junction end does not reproduce the germline sequence, and a read error may be involved. The chain uses TRBV5-1 and TRBJ2-7; 8 bases agree with TRBD1. The CDR3 contains 14 residues. Germline V gives CDR1 SGHRS, CDR2 YFSETQ. The CDR3 nucleotides read TGTGCCAGCAGCTTAGCCGGACAGGGCTACGAGCAGTACTTC. Protein: CASSLAGQGYEQYF.

The V call is TRBV24-1, the J call TRBJ1-2; D is undetermined. Deletions cut 8 bases from V and 2 bases from J, with 17 bases between. Germline-derived CDR1 and CDR2 are KGHDR and SFDVKD. This CDR3 is 15 amino acids long. The CDR3 sequence: CATNPIEGINYGYTF. The DNA for the CDR3 is TGTGCCACCAACCCTATAGAGGGCATAAACTATGGCTACACCTTC.

This clonotype turned up a few times. The V call is TRBV5-1, the J call TRBJ2-5; TRBD2 aligns across 11 bases. The CDR3 is made up of 17 amino acids. Per the germline V gene, CDR1 is SGHRS and CDR2 is YFSETQ. V trimming: 0 bases; J trimming: 5 bases; junction bases outside the gene matches: 9. The CDR3 region is CASSLDRLAGSGETQYF. Written as DNA, the CDR3 is TGCGCCAGCAGCTTGGATCGACTAGCGGGATCTGGTGAGACCCAGTACTTC.

Remarks on this clonotype: An end of the junction differs from the germline gene, which may be a read error. J is TRBJ2-3 and V is TRBV7-2; 14 bases line up with TRBD2. This CDR3 region has 19 residues. Germline values: CDR1 SGHTA, CDR2 FQGNSA. The CDR3 nucleotides are TGTGTCAGCAGCACCCGACTAGCGGGAGGGCCGGGGGCGGCAGATACGCAGTATTTT. This sequence encodes CVSSTRLAGGPGAADTQYF.

The chain employs TRBV12-3 or TRBV12-4 and TRBJ2-5; 14 positions match TRBD2. V gave up 10 bases and J gave up 11 bases; unmatched junction bases: 9. This CDR3 comprises 13 residues. The CDR3 nucleotides are TGTGCCATCCGGACTAGCGGGAGGAGGGAGCAGTACTTC. Protein sequence: CAIRTSGRREQYF.

The genes are TRBV6-6 and TRBJ1-5; the match to TRBD1 covers 10 bases. Trimming cost V 2 bases and J 7 bases; bases outside gene matches: 5. CDR1 MNHNY and CDR2 SVGAGI come from the germline V gene (reference sequence). The CDR3 is made up of 15 amino acids. As DNA, the CDR3 is TGTGCCAGCAGTTACGGGGACAGGGGCGGACAGCCCCAGCATTTT. Translating it yields CASSYGDRGGQPQHF.

This clonotype was counted only a few times. The chain couples TRBV7-2 to TRBJ2-2; 8 bases match TRBD1. Germline lookup yields CDR1 SGHTA and CDR2 FQGNSA. The CDR3 totals 14 residues. With V trimmed by 10 bases and J by 1 base, 5 bases remained unmatched. The CDR3 DNA is TGTGCCAACCCCGGACAGGGGAACACCGGGGAGCTGTTTTTT. It is translated as CANPGQGNTGELFF. Full variable domain (rest looked up from reference TRBV7-2 and TRBJ2-2): GAGVSQSPSNKVTEKGKDVELRCDPISGHTALYWYRQSLGQGLEFLIYFQGNSAPDKSGLPSDRFSAERTGGSVSTLTIQRTQQEDSAVYLCANPGQGNTGELFFGEGSRLTVL.

The sample holds a few counts of this clonotype. The CDR3 DNA follows: TGTGCCAGCAGCCACCCTGCGGGAGATACGCAGTATTTT. Translation: CASSHPAGDTQYF. The chain has TRBV4-2 and TRBJ2-3, with D tentatively TRBD2 (5 bases). There are 13 residues in the CDR3. Germline V lookup: CDR1 LGHNA, CDR2 YNFKEQ. Between the trimmed V and J ends, which lost 3 bases and 5 bases, there was a span of 9 bases.

The rearrangement uses TRBV7-9 and TRBJ1-5; no definite D call. The V end was cut by 3 bases, the J end by 4 bases, with 7 bases between. This CDR3 has 13 residues. Germline CDR1 reads SEHNR; CDR2 reads FQNEAQ (reference sequence). The CDR3, as DNA: TGTGCCAGCAGCTTTGGCCCGAATCAGCCCCAGCATTTT. It translates to CASSFGPNQPQHF.

The rearrangement uses TRBV2 and TRBJ2-3, with TRBD2 identical over 11 bases. Germline V gene data show CDR1 as SNHLY and CDR2 as FYNNEI. With V trimmed by 5 bases and J by 0 bases, 19 bases remained unmatched. CDR3 length equals 21 residues. CDR3 protein: CASSSPLAGGPNHLSTDTQYF. CDR3 sequence (DNA): TGTGCCAGCAGTTCCCCTTTAGCGGGAGGGCCGAATCACCTTAGCACAGATACGCAGTATTTT.

The chain links TRBV11-2 to TRBJ2-5; D unclear. The germline V gene has CDR1 SGHAT and CDR2 FQNNGV. CDR3 size: 13 residues. V shed 5 bases and J shed 4 bases, with 11 bases lying between them. The CDR3 bases are TGTGCCAGCAGCCGAGTTGCTGCAGAGACCCAGTACTTC. Its translation: CASSRVAAETQYF.